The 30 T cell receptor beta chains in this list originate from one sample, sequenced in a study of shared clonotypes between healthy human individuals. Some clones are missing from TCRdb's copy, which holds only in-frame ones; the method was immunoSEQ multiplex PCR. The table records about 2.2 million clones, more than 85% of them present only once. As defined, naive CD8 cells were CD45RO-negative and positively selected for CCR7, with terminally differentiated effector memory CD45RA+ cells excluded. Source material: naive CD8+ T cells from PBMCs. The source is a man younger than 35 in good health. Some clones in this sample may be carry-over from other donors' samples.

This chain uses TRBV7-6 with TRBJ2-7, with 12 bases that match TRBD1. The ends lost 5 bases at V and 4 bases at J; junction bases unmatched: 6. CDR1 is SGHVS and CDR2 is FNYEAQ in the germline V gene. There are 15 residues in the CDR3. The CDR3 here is CASSLGTGGAYEQYF. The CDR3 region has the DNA TGTGCCAGCAGCCTAGGGACAGGGGGCGCGTACGAGCAGTACTTC. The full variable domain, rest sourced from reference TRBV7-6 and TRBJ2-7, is GAGVSQSPRYKVTKRGQDVALRCDPISGHVSLYWYRQALGQGPEFLTYFNYEAQQDKSGLPNDRFSAERPEGSISTLTIQRTEQRDSAMYRCASSLGTGGAYEQYFGPGTRLTVT.

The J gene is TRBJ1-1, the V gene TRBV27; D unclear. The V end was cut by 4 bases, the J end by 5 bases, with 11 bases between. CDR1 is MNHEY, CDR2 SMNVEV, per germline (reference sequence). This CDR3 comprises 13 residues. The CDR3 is CASSSADGTEAFF. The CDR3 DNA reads TGTGCCAGCAGTTCCGCAGATGGGACTGAAGCTTTCTTT.

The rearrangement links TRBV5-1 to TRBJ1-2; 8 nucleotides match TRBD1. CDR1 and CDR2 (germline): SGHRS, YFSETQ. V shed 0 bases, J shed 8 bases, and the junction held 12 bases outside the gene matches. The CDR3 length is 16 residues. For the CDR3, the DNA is TGCGCCAGCAGCTTGGATTTGGGGGACAGGCGACGGGGCTACACCTTC. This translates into CASSLDLGDRRRGYTF.

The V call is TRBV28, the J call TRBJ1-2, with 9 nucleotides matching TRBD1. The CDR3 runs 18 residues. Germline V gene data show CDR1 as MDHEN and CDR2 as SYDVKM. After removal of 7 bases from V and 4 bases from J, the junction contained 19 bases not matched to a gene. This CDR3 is CASTRGYAHRGLSYGYTF. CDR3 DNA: TGTGCCAGCACCCGCGGATACGCCCACAGGGGGCTGAGCTATGGCTACACCTTC.

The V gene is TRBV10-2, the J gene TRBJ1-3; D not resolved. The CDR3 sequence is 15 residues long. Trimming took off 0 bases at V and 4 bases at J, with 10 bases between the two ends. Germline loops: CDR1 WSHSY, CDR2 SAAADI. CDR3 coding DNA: TGCGCCAGCAGTGAGTCGTCAAGGTCAGGAAACACCATATATTTT. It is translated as CASSESSRSGNTIYF.

CDR3 in amino acids: CASSLGTADGYTF. The DNA of the CDR3 is TGTGCCAGCAGCTTAGGAACCGCGGATGGCTACACCTTC. This chain uses TRBV7-3 with TRBJ1-2, with unresolved D. The germline gives CDR1 SGHTA, CDR2 FQGTGA. The CDR3 is 13 amino acids. Trimming left V 2 bases short and J 6 bases short, with 10 bases between.

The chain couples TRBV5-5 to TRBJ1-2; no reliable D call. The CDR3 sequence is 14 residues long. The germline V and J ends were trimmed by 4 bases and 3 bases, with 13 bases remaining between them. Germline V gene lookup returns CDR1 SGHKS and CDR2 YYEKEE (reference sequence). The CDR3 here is CASSQSSGHYGYTF. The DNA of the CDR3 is TGTGCCAGCAGCCAGTCGAGCGGGCACTATGGCTACACCTTC.

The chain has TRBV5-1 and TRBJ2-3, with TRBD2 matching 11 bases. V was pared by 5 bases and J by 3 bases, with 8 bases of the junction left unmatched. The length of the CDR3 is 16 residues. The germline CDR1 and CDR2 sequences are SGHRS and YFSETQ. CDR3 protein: CASRKKGLAGTDTQYF. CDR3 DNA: TGCGCCAGCAGAAAAAAAGGACTAGCGGGTACAGATACGCAGTATTTT.

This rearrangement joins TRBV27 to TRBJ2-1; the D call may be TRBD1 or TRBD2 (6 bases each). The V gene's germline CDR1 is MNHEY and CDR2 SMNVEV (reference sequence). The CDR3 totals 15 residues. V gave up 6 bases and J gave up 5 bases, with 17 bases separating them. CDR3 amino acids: CASSPGTGAHNEQFF. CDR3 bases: TGTGCCAGCAGCCCCGGGACGGGGGCCCACAATGAGCAGTTCTTC.

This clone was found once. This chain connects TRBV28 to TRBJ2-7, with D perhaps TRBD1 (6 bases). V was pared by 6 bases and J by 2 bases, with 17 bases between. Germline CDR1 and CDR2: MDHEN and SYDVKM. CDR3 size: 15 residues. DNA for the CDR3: TGTGCCAGCAGCTGGACGGGACAACTCCCCTACGAGCAGTACTTC. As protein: CASSWTGQLPYEQYF.

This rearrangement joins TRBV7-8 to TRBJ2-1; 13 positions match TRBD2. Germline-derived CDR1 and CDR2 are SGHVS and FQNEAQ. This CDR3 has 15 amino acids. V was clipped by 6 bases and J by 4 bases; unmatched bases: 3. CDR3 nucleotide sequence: TGTGCCAGCAGAGGACTAGCGGGGGAATACAATGAGCAGTTCTTC. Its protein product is CASRGLAGEYNEQFF.

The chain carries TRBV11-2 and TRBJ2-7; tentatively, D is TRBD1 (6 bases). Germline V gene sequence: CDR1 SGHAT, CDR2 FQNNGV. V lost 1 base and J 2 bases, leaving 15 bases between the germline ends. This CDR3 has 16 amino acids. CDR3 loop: CASSLGGLVRTYEQYF. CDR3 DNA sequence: TGTGCCAGCAGCTTAGGGGGGCTGGTCCGAACCTACGAGCAGTACTTC. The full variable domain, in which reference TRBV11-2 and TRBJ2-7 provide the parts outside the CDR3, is EAGVAQSPRYKIIEKRQSVAFWCNPISGHATLYWYQQILGQGPKLLIQFQNNGVVDDSQLPKDRFSAERLKGVDSTLKIQPAKLEDSAVYLCASSLGGLVRTYEQYFGPGTRLTVT.

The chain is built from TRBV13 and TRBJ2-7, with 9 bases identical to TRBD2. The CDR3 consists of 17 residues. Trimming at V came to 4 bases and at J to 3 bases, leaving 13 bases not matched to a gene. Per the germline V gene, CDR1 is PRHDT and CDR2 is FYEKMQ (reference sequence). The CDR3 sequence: CASSSASGRLGDYEQYF. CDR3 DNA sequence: TGTGCCAGCAGCTCTGCCAGCGGGAGGTTAGGGGACTACGAGCAGTACTTC.

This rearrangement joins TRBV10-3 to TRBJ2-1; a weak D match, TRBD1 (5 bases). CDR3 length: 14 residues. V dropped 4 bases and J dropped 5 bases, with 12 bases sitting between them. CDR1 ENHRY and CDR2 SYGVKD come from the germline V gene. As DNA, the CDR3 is TGTGCCATCAGTGGGGGCGGCCGTCACAATGAGCAGTTCTTC. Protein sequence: CAISGGGRHNEQFF.

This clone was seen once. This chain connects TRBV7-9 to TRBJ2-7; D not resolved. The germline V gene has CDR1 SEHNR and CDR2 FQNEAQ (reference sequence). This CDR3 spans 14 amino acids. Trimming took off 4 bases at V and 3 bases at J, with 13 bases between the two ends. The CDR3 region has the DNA TGTGCCAGCAGCTCAATCGGCAACAGCTACGAGCAGTACTTC. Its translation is CASSSIGNSYEQYF.

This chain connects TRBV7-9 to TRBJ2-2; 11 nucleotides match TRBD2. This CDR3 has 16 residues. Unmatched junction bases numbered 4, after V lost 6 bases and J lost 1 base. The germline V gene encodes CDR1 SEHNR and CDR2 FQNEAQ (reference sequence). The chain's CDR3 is CASRPGTSGNTGELFF. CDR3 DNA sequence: TGTGCCAGCAGACCTGGGACTAGCGGGAACACCGGGGAGCTGTTTTTT. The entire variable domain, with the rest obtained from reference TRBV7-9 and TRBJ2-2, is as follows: DTGVSQNPRHKITKRGQNVTFRCDPISEHNRLYWYRQTLGQGPEFLTYFQNEAQLEKSRLLSDRFSAERPKGSFSTLEIQRTEQGDSAMYLCASRPGTSGNTGELFFGEGSRLTVL.

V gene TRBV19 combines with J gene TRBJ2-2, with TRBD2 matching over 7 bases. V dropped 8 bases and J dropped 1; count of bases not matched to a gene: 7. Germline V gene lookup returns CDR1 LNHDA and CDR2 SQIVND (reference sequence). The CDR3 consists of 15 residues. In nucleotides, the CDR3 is TGTGCCAGTCAGGTCCCGGGAGGGAACACCGGGGAGCTGTTTTTT. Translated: CASQVPGGNTGELFF.

For the CDR3, the DNA is TGTGCCAGCAGCCCGTACGTGGGGATTAATCAGCCCCAGCATTTT. Its protein product is CASSPYVGINQPQHF. This sequence joins TRBV7-8 and TRBJ1-5; D is unresolved. This CDR3 spans 15 amino acids. Germline values: CDR1 SGHVS, CDR2 FQNEAQ. Trimming took off 5 bases at V and 4 bases at J, with 15 bases between the two ends.

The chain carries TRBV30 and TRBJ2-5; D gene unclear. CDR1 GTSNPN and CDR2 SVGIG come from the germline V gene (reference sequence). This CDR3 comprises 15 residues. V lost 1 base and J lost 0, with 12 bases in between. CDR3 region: CAWSGPIINQETQYF. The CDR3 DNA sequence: TGTGCCTGGAGTGGGCCCATAATTAACCAAGAGACCCAGTACTTC.

The CDR3 loop is CASSGRGQLTEQYF. CDR3 nucleotide sequence: TGTGCCAGCAGCGGCCGGGGACAGTTGACCGAGCAGTACTTC. V gene TRBV7-9 combines with J gene TRBJ2-7; 7 nucleotides match TRBD1. After removal of 5 bases from V and 6 bases from J, the junction contained 10 bases not matched to a gene. In germline, CDR1 is SEHNR, CDR2 FQNEAQ (reference sequence). There are 14 residues in the CDR3. The complete variable domain, with remaining parts taken from reference TRBV7-9 and TRBJ2-7, reads DTGVSQNPRHKITKRGQNVTFRCDPISEHNRLYWYRQTLGQGPEFLTYFQNEAQLEKSRLLSDRFSAERPKGSFSTLEIQRTEQGDSAMYLCASSGRGQLTEQYFGPGTRLTVT.

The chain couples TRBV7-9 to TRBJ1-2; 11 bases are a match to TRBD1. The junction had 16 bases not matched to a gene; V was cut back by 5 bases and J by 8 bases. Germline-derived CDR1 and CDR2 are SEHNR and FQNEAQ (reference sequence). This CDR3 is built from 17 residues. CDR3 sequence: CASSPNGEGQGARGYTF. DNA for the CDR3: TGTGCCAGCAGCCCAAACGGGGAAGGACAGGGGGCGCGGGGCTACACCTTC.

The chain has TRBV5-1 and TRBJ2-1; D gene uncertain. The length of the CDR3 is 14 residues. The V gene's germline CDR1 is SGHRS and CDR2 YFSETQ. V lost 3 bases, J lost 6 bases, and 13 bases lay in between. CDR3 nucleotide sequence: TGCGCCAGCAGCTCGGCCGGGCCCTCCAATGAGCAGTTCTTC. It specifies CASSSAGPSNEQFF.

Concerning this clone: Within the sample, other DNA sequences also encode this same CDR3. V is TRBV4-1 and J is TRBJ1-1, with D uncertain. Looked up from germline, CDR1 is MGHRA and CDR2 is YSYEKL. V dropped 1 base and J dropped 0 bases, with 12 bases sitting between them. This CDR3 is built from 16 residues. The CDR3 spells CASSQAPGSMNTEAFF. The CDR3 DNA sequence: TGCGCCAGCAGCCAAGCGCCGGGTAGTATGAACACTGAAGCTTTCTTT.

CDR3 residues: CATLTSGFLLGGEQYF. The CDR3 DNA is TGTGCCACTTTGACTAGCGGGTTTCTACTCGGTGGCGAGCAGTACTTC. The gene calls are TRBV27 and TRBJ2-7; 10 bases agree with TRBD2. The CDR3 has 16 amino acids. Germline V gene data show CDR1 as MNHEY and CDR2 as SMNVEV (reference sequence). V lost 10 bases and J lost 6; bases outside the gene matches: 18.

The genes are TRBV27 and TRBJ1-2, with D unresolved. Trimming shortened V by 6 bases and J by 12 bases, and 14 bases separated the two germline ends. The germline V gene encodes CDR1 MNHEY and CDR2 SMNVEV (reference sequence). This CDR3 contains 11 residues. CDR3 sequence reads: CASRDTVMDTF. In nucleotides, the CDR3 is TGTGCCAGCAGGGATACAGTAATGGACACCTTC.

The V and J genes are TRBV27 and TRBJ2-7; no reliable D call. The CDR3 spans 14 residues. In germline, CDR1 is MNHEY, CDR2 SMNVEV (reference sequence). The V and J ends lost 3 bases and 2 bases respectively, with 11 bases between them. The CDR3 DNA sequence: TGTGCCAGCAGTTTTCGCCAGGCTCCCTACGAGCAGTACTTC. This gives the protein CASSFRQAPYEQYF.

This CDR3 reads CASSLEPAILSTDTQYF. The CDR3 DNA reads TGTGCCAGCAGCTTGGAACCAGCAATCCTTAGCACAGATACGCAGTATTTT. The chain employs TRBV5-5 and TRBJ2-3; D not certain. CDR3 length equals 17 residues. The germline V and J ends were trimmed by 0 bases and 0 bases, with 14 bases remaining between them. The germline CDR1 and CDR2 sequences are SGHKS and YYEKEE (reference sequence).

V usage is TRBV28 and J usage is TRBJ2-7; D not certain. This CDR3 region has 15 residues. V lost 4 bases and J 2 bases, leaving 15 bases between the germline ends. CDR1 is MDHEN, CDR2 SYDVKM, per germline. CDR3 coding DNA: TGTGCCAGCAGTTCCCACTGGTCCCCGGCCTACGAGCAGTACTTC. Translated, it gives CASSSHWSPAYEQYF.

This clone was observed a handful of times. CDR3 in amino acids: CASSLGLDRANGYTF. CDR3 sequence (DNA): TGCGCCAGCAGCTTGGGCCTTGACAGGGCGAATGGCTACACCTTC. The rearrangement joins TRBV5-1 to TRBJ1-2; 7 nucleotides line up with TRBD1. Germline loops: CDR1 SGHRS, CDR2 YFSETQ. The CDR3 contains 15 residues. J lost 6 bases, V lost 0 bases, and 8 bases had no gene match.

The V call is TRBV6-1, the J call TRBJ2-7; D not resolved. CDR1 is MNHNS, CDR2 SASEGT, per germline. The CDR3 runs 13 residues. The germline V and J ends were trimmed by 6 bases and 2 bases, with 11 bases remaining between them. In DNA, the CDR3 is TGTGCCAGCAGGCTATATGCCCCCTACGAGCAGTACTTC. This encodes CASRLYAPYEQYF.